This T cell receptor beta chain was documented in a study of yellow fever vaccine responses in identical twins. V was pared by 5 bases and J by 3 bases, with 13 bases between. The CDR3 runs 14 residues. TCRdb called the RT-PCR reads again in MiXCR, with one record for every CDR3 protein. The repertoire holds 9,800 or so distinct CDR3 sequences, with 65% to 85% as singletons. The input for sequencing was T cells from blood (PBMCs), unsorted or a sorted subset (not recorded which), taken before or after yellow fever vaccination (not recorded which). The chain has TRBV12-3 or TRBV12-4 and TRBJ1-2; TRBD1 is a possible D gene (6 bases). This receptor was obtained from a woman under 30 who received the yellow fever vaccine. The CDR3 spells CASSLQGSYYGYTF. The CDR3 DNA sequence: TGTGCCAGCAGTCTTCAGGGGTCCTACTATGGCTACACCTTC.